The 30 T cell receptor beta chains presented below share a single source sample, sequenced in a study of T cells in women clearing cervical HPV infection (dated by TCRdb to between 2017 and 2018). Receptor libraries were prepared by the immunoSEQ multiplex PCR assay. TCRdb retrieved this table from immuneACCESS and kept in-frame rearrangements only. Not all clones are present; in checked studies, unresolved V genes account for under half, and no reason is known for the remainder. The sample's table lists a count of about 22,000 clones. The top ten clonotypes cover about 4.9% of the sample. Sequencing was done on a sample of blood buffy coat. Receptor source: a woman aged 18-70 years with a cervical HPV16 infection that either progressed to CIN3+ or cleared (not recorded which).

The covered CDR3 bases are TGTGCCATCAGTGTCGGGACAGACGGAAACACC. Its translation: CAISVGTDGNT. The complete CDR3 reads CAISVGTDGNTIYF. The chain employs TRBV10-3 and TRBJ1-3, with 7 bases matching TRBD1. The read falls 3 residues short of the CDR3 end, and the missing part is taken from the germline J gene. CDR3 length: 14 amino acids. Germline values: CDR1 ENHRY, CDR2 SYGVKD. The V gene end was trimmed by 4 bases and the J gene end by 4 bases; junction bases not matched to a gene: 4.

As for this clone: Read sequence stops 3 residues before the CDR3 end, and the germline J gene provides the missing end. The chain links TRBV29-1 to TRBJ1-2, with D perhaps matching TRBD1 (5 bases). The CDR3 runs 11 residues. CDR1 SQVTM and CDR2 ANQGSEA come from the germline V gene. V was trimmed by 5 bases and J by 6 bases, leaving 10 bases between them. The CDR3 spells CSVPQGNGYTF. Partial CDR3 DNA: TGCAGCGTTCCCCAGGGAAATGGC.

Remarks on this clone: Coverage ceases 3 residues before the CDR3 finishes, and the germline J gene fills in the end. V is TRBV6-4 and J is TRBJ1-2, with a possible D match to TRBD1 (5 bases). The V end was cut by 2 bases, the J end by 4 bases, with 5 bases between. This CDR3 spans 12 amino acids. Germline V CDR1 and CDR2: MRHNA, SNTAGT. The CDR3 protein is CASSDRGYGYTF. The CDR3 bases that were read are TGTGCCAGCAGTGACAGGGGCTATGGC.

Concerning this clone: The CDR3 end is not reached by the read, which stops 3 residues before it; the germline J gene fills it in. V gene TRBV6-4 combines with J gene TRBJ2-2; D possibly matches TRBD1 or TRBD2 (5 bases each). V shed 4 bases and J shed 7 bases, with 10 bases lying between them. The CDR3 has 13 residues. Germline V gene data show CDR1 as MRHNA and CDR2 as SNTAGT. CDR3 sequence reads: CASSAEGLGELFF. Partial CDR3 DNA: TGTGCCAGCAGTGCCGAGGGGCTCGGGGAG.

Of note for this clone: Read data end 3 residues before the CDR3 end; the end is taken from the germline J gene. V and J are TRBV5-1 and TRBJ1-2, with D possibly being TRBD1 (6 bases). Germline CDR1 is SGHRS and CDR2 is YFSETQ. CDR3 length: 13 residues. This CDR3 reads CASSSEQGWGYTF. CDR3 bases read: TGCGCCAGCAGCTCTGAACAGGGTTGGGGC.

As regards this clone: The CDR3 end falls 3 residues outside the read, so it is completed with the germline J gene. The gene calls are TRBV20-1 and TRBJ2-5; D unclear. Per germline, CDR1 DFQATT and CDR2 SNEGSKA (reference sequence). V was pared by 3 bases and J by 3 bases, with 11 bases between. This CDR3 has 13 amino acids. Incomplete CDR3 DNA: TGCAGTGCTAGCCGGGTAGCTGAAGAGACC. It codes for CSASRVAEET. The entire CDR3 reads CSASRVAEETQYF.

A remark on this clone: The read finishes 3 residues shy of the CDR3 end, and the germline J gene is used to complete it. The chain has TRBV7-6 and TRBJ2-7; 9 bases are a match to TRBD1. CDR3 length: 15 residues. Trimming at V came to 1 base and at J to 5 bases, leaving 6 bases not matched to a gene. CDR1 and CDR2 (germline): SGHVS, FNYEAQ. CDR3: CASSLGDRELNEQYF. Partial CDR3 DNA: TGTGCCAGCAGCTTAGGGGACAGGGAACTAAACGAG.

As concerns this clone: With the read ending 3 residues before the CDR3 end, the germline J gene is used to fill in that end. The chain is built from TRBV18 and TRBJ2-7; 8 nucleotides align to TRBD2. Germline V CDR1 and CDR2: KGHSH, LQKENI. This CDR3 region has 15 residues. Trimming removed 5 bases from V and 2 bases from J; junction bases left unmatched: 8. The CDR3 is CASSITSGLTYEQYF. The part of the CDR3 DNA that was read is TGTGCCAGCTCAATCACTAGCGGTCTTACCTACGAG.

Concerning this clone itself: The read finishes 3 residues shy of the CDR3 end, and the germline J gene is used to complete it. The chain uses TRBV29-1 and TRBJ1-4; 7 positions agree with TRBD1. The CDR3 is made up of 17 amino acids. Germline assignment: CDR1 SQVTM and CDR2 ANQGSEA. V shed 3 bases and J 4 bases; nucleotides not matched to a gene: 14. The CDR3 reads CSVERNETGPHNEKLFF. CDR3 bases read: TGCAGCGTTGAGAGAAACGAGACAGGGCCCCATAATGAAAAA.

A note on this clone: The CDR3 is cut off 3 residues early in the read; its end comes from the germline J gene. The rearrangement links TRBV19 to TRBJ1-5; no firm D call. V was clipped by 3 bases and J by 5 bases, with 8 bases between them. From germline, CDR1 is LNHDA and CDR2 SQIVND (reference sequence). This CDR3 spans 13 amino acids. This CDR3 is CASSMQRDQPQHF. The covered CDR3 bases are TGTGCCAGTAGTATGCAACGGGATCAGCCC.

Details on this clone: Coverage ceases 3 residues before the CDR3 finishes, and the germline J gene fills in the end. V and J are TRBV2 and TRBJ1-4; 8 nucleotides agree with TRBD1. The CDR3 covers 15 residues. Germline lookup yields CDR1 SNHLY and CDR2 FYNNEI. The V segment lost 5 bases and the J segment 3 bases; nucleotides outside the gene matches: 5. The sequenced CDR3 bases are TGTGCCAGCAGTACCGACAGGGGTGCTAATGAAAAA. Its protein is CASSTDRGANEK. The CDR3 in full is CASSTDRGANEKLFF.

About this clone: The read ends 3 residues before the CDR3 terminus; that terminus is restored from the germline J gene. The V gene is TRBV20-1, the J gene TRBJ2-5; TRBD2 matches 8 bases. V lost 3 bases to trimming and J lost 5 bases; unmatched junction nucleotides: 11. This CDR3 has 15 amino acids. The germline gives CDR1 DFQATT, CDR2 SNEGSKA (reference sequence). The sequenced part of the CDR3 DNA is TGCAGTGCTAGTATATCGGGGGGGGCCGGTGAGACC. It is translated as CSASISGGAGET. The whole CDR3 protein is CSASISGGAGETQYF.

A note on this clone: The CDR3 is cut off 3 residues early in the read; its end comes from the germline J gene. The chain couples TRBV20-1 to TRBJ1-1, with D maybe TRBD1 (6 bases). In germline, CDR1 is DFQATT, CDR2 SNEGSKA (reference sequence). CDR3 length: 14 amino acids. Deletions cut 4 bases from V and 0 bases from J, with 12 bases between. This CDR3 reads CSATRQAMNTEAFF. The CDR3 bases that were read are TGCAGTGCTACCCGACAGGCCATGAACACTGAA.

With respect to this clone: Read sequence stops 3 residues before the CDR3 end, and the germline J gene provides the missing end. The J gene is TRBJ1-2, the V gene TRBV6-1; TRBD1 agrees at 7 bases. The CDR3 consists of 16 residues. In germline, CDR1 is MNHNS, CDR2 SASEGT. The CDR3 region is CASSGGQAMPKNIYTF. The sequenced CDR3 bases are TGTGCCAGCAGTGGTGGACAGGCCATGCCCAAAAACATC.

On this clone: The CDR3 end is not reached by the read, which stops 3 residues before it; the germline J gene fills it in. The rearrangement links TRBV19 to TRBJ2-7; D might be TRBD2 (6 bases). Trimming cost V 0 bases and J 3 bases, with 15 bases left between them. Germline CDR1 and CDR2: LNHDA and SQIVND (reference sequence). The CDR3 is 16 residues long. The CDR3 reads CASSIDLFSGFYEQYF. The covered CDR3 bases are TGTGCCAGTAGTATAGATCTATTTAGCGGCTTCTACGAG.

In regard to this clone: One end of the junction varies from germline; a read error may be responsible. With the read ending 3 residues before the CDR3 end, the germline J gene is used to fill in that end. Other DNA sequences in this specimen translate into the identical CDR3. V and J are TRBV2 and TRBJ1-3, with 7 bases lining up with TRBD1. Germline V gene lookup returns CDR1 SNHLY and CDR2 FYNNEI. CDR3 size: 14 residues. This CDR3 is CASTIDRVGNTIYF. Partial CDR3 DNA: TGTGCCAGCACTATCGACAGGGTTGGAAACACA.

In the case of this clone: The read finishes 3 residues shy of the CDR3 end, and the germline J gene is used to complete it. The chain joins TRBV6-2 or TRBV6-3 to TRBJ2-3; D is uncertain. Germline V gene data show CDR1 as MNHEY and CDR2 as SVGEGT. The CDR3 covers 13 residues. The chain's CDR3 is CASSPEVQETQYF. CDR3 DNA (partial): TGTGCCAGCAGTCCCGAGGTCCAAGAGACG.

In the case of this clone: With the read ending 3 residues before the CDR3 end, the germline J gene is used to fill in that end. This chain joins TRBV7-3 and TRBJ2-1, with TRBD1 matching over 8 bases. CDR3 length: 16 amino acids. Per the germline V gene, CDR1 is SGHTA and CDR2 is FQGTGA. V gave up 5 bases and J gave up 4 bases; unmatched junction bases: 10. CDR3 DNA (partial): TGTGCCAGCAGCGCTCTCGGGACAGGACGATACAATGAG. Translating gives CASSALGTGRYNE. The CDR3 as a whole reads CASSALGTGRYNEQFF.

CDR3 loop: CASSLEGNNSPLHF. The covered CDR3 bases are TGCGCCAGCAGCTTGGAGGGGAATAATTCACCC. This chain connects TRBV5-1 to TRBJ1-6; maybe TRBD1 (5 bases). The observed sequence ends 3 residues before the CDR3 terminus, with the missing tail filled in from the germline J gene. The germline gives CDR1 SGHRS, CDR2 YFSETQ. The CDR3 contains 14 residues. V shed 0 bases and J shed 5 bases, with 6 bases lying between them.

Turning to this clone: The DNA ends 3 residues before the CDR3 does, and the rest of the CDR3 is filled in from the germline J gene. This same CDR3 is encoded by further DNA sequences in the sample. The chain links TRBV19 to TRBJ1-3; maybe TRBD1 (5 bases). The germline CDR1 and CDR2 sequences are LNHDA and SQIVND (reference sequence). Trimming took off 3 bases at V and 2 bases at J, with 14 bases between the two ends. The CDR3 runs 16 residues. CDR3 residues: CASSIFGHSTGNTIYF. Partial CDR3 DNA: TGTGCCAGTAGTATCTTTGGACATTCCACTGGAAACACC. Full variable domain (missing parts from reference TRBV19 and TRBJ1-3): DGGITQSPKYLFRKEGQNVTLSCEQNLNHDAMYWYRQDPGQGLRLIYYSQIVNDFQKGDIAEGYSVSREKKESFPLTVTSAQKNPTAFYLCASSIFGHSTGNTIYFGEGSWLTVV.

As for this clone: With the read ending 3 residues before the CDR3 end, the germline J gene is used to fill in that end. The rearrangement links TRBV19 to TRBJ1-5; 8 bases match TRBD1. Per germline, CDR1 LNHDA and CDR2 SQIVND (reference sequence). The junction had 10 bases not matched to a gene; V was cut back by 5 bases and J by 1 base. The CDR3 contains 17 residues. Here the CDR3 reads CASSSAQGAVSNQPQHF. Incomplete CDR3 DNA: TGTGCCAGTAGTTCGGCCCAGGGGGCGGTGAGCAATCAGCCC. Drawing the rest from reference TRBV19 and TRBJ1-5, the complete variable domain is DGGITQSPKYLFRKEGQNVTLSCEQNLNHDAMYWYRQDPGQGLRLIYYSQIVNDFQKGDIAEGYSVSREKKESFPLTVTSAQKNPTAFYLCASSSAQGAVSNQPQHFGDGTRLSIL.

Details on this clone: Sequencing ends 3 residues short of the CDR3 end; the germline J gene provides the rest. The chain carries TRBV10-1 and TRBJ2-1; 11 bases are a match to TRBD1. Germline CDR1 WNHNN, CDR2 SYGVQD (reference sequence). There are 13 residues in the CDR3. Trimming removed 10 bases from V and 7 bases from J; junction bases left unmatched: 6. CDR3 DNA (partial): TGCGCCACCTCCGGGACAGGGGGGAATGAG. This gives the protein CATSGTGGNE. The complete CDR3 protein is CATSGTGGNEQFF.

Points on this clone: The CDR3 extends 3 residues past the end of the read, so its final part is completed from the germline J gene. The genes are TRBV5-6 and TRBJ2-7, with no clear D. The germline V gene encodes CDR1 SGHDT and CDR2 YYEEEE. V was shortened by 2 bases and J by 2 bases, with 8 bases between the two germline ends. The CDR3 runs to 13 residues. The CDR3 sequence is CASSLLGTYEQYF. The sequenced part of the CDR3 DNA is TGTGCCAGCAGCTTACTGGGCACCTACGAG.

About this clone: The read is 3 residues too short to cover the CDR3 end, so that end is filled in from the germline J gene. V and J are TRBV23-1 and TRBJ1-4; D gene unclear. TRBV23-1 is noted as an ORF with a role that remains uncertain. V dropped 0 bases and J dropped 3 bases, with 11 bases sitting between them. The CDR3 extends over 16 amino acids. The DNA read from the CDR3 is TGCGCCAGCAGTCAATCCCCAACAGAACCTAATGAAAAA. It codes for CASSQSPTEPNEK. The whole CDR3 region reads CASSQSPTEPNEKLFF.

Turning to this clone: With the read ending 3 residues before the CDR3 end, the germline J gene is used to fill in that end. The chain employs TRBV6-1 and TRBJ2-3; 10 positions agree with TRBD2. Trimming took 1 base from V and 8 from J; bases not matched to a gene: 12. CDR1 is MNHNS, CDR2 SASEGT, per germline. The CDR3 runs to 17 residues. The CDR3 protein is CASSEGLAGGKTGTQYF. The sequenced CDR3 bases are TGTGCCAGCAGTGAAGGGTTAGCGGGAGGCAAAACGGGTACG.

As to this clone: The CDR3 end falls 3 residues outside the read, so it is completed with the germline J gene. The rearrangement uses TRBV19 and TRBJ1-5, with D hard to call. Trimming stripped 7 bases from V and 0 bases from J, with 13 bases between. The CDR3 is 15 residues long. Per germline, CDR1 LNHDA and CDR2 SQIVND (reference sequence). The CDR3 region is CASTSRHNSNQPQHF. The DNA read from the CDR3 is TGTGCCAGTACCTCGCGGCATAATAGCAATCAGCCC.

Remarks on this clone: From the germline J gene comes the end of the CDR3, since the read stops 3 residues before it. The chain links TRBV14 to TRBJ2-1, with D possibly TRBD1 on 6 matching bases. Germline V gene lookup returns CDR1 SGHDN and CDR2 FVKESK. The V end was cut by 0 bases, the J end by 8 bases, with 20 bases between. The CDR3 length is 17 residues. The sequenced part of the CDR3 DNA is TGTGCCAGCAGCCAAGATACGGGCAGGGGATTTCTAGATGAG. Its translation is CASSQDTGRGFLDE. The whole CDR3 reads CASSQDTGRGFLDEQFF.

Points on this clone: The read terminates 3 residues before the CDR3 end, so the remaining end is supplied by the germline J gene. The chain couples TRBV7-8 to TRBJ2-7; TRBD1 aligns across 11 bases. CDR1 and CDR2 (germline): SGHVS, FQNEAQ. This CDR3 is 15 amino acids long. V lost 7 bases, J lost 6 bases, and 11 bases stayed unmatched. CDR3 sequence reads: CASTLDRGLDREQYF. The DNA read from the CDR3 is TGTGCCAGCACCTTGGACAGGGGGCTGGATCGCGAG.

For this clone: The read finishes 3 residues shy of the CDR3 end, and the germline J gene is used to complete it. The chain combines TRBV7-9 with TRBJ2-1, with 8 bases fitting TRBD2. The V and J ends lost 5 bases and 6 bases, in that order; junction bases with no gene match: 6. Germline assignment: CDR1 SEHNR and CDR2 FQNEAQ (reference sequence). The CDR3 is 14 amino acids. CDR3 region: CASSTSGTSNEQFF. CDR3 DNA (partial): TGTGCCAGCAGCACATCCGGGACTAGCAATGAG.

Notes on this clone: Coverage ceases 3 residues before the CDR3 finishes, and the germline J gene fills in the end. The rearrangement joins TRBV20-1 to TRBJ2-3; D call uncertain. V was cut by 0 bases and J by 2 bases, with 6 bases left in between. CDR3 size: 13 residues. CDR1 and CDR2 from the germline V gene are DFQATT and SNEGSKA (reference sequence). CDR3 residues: CSAREAPTDTQYF. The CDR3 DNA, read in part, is TGCAGTGCTAGAGAGGCCCCCACAGATACG.